The clone carrying this T cell receptor (beta chain) was counted between two and nine times. A sample-barcoded 5' primer and a J-beta primer mix were used in a second PCR of roughly 7 to 11 cycles. TCRdb reprocessed the 5' RACE reads via MiXCR and lists one record per CDR3 protein. The table shows some 1.8 million distinct CDR3 sequences, with 39% occurring only once. This record comes from a study of blood T cells in healthy people across ages. CDR3 size: 14 residues. The germline V gene has CDR1 SGHTA and CDR2 FQGNSA. V lost 5 bases, J lost 6 bases, and 7 bases stayed unmatched. The genes are TRBV7-2 and TRBJ1-5; 7 nucleotides agree with TRBD1. Sequencing input: blood. The source of this sequence is a human donor in good health. The CDR3 here is CASSLHRGSQPQHF. CDR3 in DNA: TGTGCCAGCAGCCTACACAGGGGTAGTCAGCCCCAGCATTTT.